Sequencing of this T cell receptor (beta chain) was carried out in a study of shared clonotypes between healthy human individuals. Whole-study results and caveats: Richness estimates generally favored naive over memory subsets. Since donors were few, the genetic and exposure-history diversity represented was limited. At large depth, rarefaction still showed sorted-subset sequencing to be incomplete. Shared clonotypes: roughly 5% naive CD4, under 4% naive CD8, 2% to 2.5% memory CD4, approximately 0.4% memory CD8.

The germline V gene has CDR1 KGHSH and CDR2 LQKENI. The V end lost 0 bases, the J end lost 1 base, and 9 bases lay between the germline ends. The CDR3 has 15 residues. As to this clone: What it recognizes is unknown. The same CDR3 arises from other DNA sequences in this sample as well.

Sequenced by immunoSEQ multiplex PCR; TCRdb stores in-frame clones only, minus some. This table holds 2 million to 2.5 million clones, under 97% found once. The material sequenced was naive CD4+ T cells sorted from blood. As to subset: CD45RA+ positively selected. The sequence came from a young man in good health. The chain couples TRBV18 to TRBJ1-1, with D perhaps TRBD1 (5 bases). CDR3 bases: TGTGCCAGCTCACCACCGTTAGGACAGAACACTGAAGCTTTCTTT. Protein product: CASSPPLGQNTEAFF. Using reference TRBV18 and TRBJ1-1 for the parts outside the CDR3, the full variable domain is NAGVMQNPRHLVRRRGQEARLRCSPMKGHSHVYWYRQLPEEGLKFMVYLQKENIIDESGMPKERFSAEFPKEGPSILRIQQVVRGDSAAYFCASSPPLGQNTEAFFGQGTRLTVV.